This TCR beta chain was identified during a study of blood T cell repertoires in COVID-19. Turning to the study itself: Samples came from the United States, Italy and Spain, spanning acute and convalescent COVID-19. The cDNA or gDNA used as material had been derived from T cells, B-cell-depleted T cells, or PBMCs.

One Seattle source followed patients from active infection through their disease course. Germline CDR1 SGHRS, CDR2 YFSETQ. The CDR3 loop spans 15 amino acids. V trimming: 4 bases; J trimming: 4 bases; junction bases outside the gene matches: 7. Per the study methods: Reference gene primer amplification yielded estimated nucleated cell counts. Generated by immunoSEQ multiplex PCR, the TCRdb table keeps only in-frame clones and is missing some. V, J and clone size are taken as reported in that table, and D and trimming were inferred from the DNA itself. The data hold 180,000 or so clones, with about 81% observed a single time.

The specimen sequenced was peripheral blood. The TCR comes from a woman older than 75 with COVID-19, enrolled during active disease. The rearrangement uses TRBV5-1 and TRBJ2-5; 10 nucleotides line up with TRBD2. For the CDR3, the DNA is TGCGCCAGCAGCCTGGGACTAGCGTTGAGAGAGACCCAGTACTTC. Protein product: CASSLGLALRETQYF.